What follows are 8 T cell receptor beta chains derived from one specimen sequenced in a study of T cell responses to AZD1222 COVID-19 vaccine. The data were produced by immunoSEQ multiplex PCR, yet TCRdb's version contains in-frame clones alone and is incomplete. Altogether some 140,000 clones are present, approximately 87% being singletons, with the ten largest covering approximately 5.1%. Sequencing was performed on peripheral blood, taken on day 0 of MenACWY control vaccination. These TCRs come from an adult in good health.

This chain joins TRBV19 and TRBJ2-5; 7 bases match TRBD1. CDR3 length: 15 residues. V lost 6 bases to trimming and J lost 5 bases; unmatched junction nucleotides: 12. From germline, CDR1 is LNHDA and CDR2 SQIVND (reference sequence). The CDR3 sequence is CASSPPGQYRETQYF. DNA for the CDR3: TGTGCCAGTAGCCCACCGGGACAGTATAGGGAGACCCAGTACTTC.

V and J are TRBV29-1 and TRBJ1-1; D uncertain. Trimming removed 4 bases from V and 7 bases from J, with 7 bases in between. Looked up from germline, CDR1 is SQVTM and CDR2 is ANQGSEA. The CDR3 covers 10 residues. CDR3 nucleotide sequence: TGCAGCGTTGGGGAGATTGAAGCTTTCTTT. Its translation is CSVGEIEAFF.

This clone was seen once. J is TRBJ1-3 and V is TRBV3-1 (or the pseudogene TRBV3-2), with D tentatively TRBD1 (6 bases). Trimming removed 4 bases from V and 2 bases from J, with 12 bases in between. The CDR3 sequence is 15 residues long. Per the germline V gene, CDR1 is LGHDT and CDR2 is YNNKEL (reference sequence). In DNA form, the CDR3 reads TGTGCCAGCAGCCCCCCCCAGGGGACTGGAAACACCATATATTTT. Protein product: CASSPPQGTGNTIYF.

The chain is built from TRBV28 and TRBJ2-7, with 8 bases aligning to TRBD2. The CDR3 runs to 15 residues. J gave up 5 bases and V 3 bases, and 9 bases lay outside the gene matches. Per the germline V gene, CDR1 is MDHEN and CDR2 is SYDVKM. The CDR3 DNA reads as TGTGCCAGCAGTTTGGGCGGGGGGCACCTCCACGAGCAGTACGTC. Translation gives CASSLGGGHLHEQYV.

The V gene is TRBV5-4, the J gene TRBJ2-2, with TRBD1 identical over 7 bases. CDR3 length: 16 residues. Germline-derived CDR1 and CDR2 are SGHNT and YYREEE (reference sequence). Trimming took 3 bases from V and 2 from J; bases not matched to a gene: 7. CDR3 amino acids: CASSWGQMVNTGELFF. The CDR3 DNA reads TGTGCCAGCAGCTGGGGACAGATGGTCAACACCGGGGAGCTGTTTTTT.

This clone turned up a few times. The chain employs TRBV12-3 or TRBV12-4 and TRBJ2-7; no reliable D call. Trimming shortened V by 5 bases and J by 4 bases, and 9 bases separated the two germline ends. This CDR3 has 12 residues. Written as DNA, the CDR3 is TGTGCCAGCAGTCGTACCAGATACGAGCAGTACTTC. Amino acids: CASSRTRYEQYF.

The chain uses TRBV30 and TRBJ2-1; perhaps TRBD1 as D (6 bases). The V end lost 2 bases, the J end lost 7 bases, and 21 bases lay between the germline ends. The CDR3 runs to 16 residues. Germline V gene sequence: CDR1 GTSNPN, CDR2 SVGIG (reference sequence). CDR3 in amino acids: CAWSPPGAGWKNEQFF. DNA for the CDR3: TGTGCCTGGAGTCCCCCAGGGGCAGGGTGGAAGAATGAGCAGTTCTTC.

This clone was seen just once. The rearrangement uses TRBV7-6 and TRBJ2-6, with no clear D. The germline V gene encodes CDR1 SGHVS and CDR2 FNYEAQ. This CDR3 has 12 residues. V was cut by 5 bases and J by 15 bases, with 14 bases left in between. The CDR3 coding sequence is TGTGCCAGCAGCCCAAGGACGTCGGACCTGACTTTC. Translation: CASSPRTSDLTF.